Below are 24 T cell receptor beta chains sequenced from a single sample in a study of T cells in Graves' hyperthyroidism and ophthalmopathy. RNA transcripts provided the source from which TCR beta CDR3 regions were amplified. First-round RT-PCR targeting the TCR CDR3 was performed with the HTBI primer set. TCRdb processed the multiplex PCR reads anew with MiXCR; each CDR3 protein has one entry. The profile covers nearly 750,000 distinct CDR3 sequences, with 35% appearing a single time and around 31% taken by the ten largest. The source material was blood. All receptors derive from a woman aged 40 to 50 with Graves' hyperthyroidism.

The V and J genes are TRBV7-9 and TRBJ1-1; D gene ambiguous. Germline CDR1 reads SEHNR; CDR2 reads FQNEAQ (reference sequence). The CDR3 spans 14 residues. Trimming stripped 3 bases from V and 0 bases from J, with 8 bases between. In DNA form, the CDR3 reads TGTGCCAGCAGCTTTTCGCAGGTGAACACTGAAGCTTTCTTT. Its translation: CASSFSQVNTEAFF.

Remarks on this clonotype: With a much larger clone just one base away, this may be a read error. CDR3 loop: CASSDPGGELSF. CDR3 nucleotide sequence: TGTGCCAGCAGTGACCCCGGTGGGGAGCTGTCTTTT. The genes are TRBV24-1 and TRBJ2-2; weak D call: TRBD2 (5 bases). This CDR3 has 12 residues. The V gene's germline CDR1 is KGHDR and CDR2 SFDVKD.

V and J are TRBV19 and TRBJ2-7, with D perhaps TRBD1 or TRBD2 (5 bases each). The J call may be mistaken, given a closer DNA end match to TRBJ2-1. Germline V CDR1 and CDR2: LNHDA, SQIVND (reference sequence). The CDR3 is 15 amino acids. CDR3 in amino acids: CASSTGTEANNEQFF. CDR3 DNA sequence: TGTGCCAGTAGTACCGGGACGGAAGCTAACAATGAGCAGTTCTTC.

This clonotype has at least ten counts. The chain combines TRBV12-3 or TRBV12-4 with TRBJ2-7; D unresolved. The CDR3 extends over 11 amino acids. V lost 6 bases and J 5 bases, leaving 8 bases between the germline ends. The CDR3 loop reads CASSLRDEQYF. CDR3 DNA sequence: TGTGCCAGCAGCTTGCGAGACGAGCAGTACTTC.

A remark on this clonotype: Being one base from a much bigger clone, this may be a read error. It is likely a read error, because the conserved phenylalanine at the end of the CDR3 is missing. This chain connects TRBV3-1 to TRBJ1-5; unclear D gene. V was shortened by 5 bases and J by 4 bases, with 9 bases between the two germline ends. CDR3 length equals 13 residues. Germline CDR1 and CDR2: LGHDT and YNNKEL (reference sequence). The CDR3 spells CASSNGRNQPQHC. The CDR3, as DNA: TGTGCCAGCAGCAACGGACGGAATCAGCCCCAGCATTGT.

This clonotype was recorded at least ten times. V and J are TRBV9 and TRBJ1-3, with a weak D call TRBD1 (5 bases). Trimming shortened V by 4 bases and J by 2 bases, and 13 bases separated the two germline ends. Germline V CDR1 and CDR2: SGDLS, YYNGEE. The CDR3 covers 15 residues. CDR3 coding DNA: TGTGCCAGCAGCAACCTAGCGGGGGCTGGAAACACCATATATTTT. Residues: CASSNLAGAGNTIYF.

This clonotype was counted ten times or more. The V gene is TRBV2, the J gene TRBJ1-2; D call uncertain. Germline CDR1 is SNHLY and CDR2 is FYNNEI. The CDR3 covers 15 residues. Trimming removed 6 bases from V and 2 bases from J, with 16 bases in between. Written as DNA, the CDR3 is TGTGCCAGCAGATTCGACGAATTCCTCAACTATGGCTACACCTTC. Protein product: CASRFDEFLNYGYTF.

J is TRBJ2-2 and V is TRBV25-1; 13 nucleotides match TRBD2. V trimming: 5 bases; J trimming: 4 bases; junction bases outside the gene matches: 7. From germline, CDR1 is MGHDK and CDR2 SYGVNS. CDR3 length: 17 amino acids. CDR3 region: CASSPGLAGAGTGELFF. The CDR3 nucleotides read TGTGCCAGCAGTCCCGGACTAGCGGGGGCCGGCACCGGGGAGCTGTTTTTT.

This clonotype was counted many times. The DNA of the CDR3 is TGTGCCAGCAGCGCAACCAGGGTATCAGACGAGCAGTACTTC. Residues: CASSATRVSDEQYF. The chain links TRBV5-8 to TRBJ2-7, with a tentative D call TRBD1 (5 bases). Germline CDR1 reads SGHTS; CDR2 reads YDEGEE. The CDR3 is made up of 14 amino acids. The ends were cut back, 4 bases at V and 5 bases at J, with 16 bases in the middle.

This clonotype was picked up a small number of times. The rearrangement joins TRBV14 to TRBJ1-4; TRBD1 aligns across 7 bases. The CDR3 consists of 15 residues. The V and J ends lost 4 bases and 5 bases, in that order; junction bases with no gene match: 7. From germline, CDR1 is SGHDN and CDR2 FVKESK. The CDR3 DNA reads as TGTGCCAGCAGCCCCCGGACAGGTTCCAATGAAAAACTGTTTTTT. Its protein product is CASSPRTGSNEKLFF.

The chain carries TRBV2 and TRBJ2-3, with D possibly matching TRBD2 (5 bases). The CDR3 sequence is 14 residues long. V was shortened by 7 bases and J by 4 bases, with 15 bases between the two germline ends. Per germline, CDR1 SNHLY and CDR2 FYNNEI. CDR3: CASNRGPPADTQYF. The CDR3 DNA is TGTGCCAGCAACCGGGGTCCTCCCGCAGATACGCAGTATTTT. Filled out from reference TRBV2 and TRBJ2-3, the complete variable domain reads EPEVTQTPSHQVTQMGQEVILRCVPISNHLYFYWYRQILGQKVEFLVSFYNNEISEKSEIFDDQFSVERPDGSNFTLKIRSTKLEDSAMYFCASNRGPPADTQYFGPGTRLTVL.

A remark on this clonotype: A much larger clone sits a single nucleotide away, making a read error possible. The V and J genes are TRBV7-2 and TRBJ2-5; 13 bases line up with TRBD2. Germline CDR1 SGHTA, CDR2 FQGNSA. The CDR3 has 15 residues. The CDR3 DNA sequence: TGTGTCAGCAGCTTGGGACTAGCGGGGAAGGAGACCCAGTACTTC. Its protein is CVSSLGLAGKETQYF. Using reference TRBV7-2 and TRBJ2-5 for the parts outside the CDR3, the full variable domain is GAGVSQSPSNKVTEKGKDVELRCDPISGHTALYWYRQSLGQGLEFLIYFQGNSAPDKSGLPSDRFSAERTGGSVSTLTIQRTQQEDSAVYLCVSSLGLAGKETQYFGPGTRLLVL.

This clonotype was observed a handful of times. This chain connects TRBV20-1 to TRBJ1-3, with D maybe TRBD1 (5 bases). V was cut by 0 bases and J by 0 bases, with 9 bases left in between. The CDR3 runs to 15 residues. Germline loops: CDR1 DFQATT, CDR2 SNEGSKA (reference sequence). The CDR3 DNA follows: TGCAGTGCTAGAGACGTGGGGGTCTCTGGAAACACCATATATTTT. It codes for CSARDVGVSGNTIYF.

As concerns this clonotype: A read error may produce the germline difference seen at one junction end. CDR3 protein: CVSSPSGTGPYEQYF. Written as DNA, the CDR3 is TGTGTCAGCAGCCCATCCGGGACAGGCCCCTACGAGCAGTACTTC. The J gene is TRBJ2-7, the V gene TRBV7-8; TRBD1 matches 8 bases. Per the germline V gene, CDR1 is SGHVS and CDR2 is FQNEAQ. The CDR3 is 15 residues long.

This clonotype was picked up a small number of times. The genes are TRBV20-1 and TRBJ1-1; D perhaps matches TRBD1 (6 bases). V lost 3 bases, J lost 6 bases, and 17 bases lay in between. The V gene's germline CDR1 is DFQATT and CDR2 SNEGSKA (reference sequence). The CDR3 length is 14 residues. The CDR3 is CSASPPTGYPEAFF. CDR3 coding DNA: TGCAGTGCTAGCCCGCCCACAGGGTACCCTGAAGCTTTCTTT.

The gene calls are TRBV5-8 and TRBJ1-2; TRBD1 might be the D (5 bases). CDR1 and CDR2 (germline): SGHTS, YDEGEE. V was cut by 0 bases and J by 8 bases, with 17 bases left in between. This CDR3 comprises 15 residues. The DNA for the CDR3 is TGTGCCAGCAGCTTGGGAAGTCCAGGGTTGATCGGCTACACCTTC. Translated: CASSLGSPGLIGYTF.

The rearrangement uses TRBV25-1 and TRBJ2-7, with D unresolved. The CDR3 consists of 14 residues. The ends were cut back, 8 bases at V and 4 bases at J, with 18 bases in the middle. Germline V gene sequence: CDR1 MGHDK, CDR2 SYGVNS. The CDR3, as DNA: TGTGCCAGCTCACCGCGAAATCTCGAATACGAGCAGTACTTC. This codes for CASSPRNLEYEQYF.

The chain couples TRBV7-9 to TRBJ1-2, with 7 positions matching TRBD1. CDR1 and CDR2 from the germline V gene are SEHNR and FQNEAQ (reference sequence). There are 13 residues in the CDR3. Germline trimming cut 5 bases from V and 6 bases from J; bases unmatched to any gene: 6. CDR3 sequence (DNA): TGTGCCAGCAGCCACCGGGACAGTCATGGCTACACCTTC. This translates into CASSHRDSHGYTF.

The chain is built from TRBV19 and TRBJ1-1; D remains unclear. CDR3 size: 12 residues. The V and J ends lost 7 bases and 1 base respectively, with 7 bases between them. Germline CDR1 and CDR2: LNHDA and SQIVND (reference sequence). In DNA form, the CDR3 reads TGTGCCAGTATCCCCGGGAACACTGAAGCTTTCTTT. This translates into CASIPGNTEAFF.

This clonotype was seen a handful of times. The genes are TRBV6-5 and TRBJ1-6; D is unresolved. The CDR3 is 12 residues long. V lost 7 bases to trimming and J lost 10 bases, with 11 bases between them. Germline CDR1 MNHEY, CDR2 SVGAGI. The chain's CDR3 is CASTPYGSPLHF. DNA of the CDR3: TGTGCCAGCACCCCTTATGGATCACCCCTCCACTTT.

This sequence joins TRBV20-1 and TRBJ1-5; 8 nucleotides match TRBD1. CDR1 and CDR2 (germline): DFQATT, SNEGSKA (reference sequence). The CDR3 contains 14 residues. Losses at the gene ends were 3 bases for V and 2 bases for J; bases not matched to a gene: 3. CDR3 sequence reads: CSASPGQGNQPQHF. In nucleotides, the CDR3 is TGCAGTGCTAGTCCGGGACAGGGCAATCAGCCCCAGCATTTT.

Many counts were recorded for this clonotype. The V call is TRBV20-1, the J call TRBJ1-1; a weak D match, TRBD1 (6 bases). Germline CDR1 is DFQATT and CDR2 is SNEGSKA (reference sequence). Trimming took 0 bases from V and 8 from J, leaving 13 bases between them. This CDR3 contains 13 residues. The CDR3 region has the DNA TGCAGTGCTAGAGATAGGGGGGTAACGGAAGCTTTCTTT. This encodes CSARDRGVTEAFF.

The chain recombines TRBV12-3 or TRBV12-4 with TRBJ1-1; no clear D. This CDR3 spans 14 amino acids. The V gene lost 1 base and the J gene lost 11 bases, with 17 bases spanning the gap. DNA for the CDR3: TGTGCCAGCAGTTTAGAGAACGTTGCGGGGAGGGCTTTCTTT. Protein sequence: CASSLENVAGRAFF.

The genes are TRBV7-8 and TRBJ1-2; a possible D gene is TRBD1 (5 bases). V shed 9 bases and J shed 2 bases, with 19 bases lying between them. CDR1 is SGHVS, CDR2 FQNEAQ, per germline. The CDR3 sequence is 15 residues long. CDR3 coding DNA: TGTGCCAGTTCTCGGGGGACCGCTAAGAACTATGGCTACACCTTC. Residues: CASSRGTAKNYGYTF.